This T cell receptor beta chain is from a study of shared clonotypes between healthy human individuals (TCRdb year 2020). Study-wide context: Three men and a couple of women, aged 18 to 49 years, made up the cohort. Blood TCR repertoires of four to six healthy adults were deeply sequenced to estimate repertoire size and the extent of clonotype sharing between individuals. Leukapheresis yielded between about 0.9 and 10 billion PBMCs per donor. Different laboratories and diverse techniques were used to prepare libraries and sequence TCR repertoires, to increase sequencing depth and limit assay-specific biases. General conclusions and limits of the study: Sampling was restricted to blood, and TCR repertoires in tissue are likely to differ from TCR repertoires in blood. Because the study included only a small number of donors, the genetic and exposure-history diversity represented was limited. Pairwise subsampling led to the expectation that sequencing depth would affect the degree of clonotype sharing among donors.

The donors were healthy, HIV-negative adults who had no recently reported acute infections or vaccinations. Every donor was a Caucasian adult residing in Nashville, Tennessee, USA. In the unsorted samples, roughly 90 million PBMCs were counted, and genomic DNA was extracted using the QIAamp DNA Blood Mini kit. Blood was obtained by leukapheresis, after which PBMCs were separated by Ficoll-Histopaque density gradient centrifugation and cryopreserved in liquid nitrogen vapor phase. For this clone: Its antigen remains undetermined. The sample holds no much larger clone one base away, and base qualities are not on file.

Via the germline V gene, CDR1 is SGHVS and CDR2 FQNEAQ. Counted from cysteine to phenylalanine, this CDR3 has 14 amino acids. The retained sequence is limited to the CDR3, 42 bases, with the frame set at the first base. The germline ends are 19 bases apart after V is trimmed by 5 bases and J by 8 bases. TCR CDR3 regions were amplified from genomic DNA by multiplex PCR using the deep immunoSEQ assay. Extracted genomic DNA from each cell subset was spread evenly across all wells of several immunoSEQ 96-well plates, with each plate serving as a replicate. For unsorted PBMC, approximately 300 ng of genomic DNA, equivalent to around 30,000 T cell genomes, went into each replicate PCR. Ten immunoSEQ deep assay plates were used to sequence the unsorted PBMC genomic DNA. Purified libraries were quantified with a Qubit 3.0 fluorometer, sized on a Bioanalyzer 2100, and re-quantified with the KAPA Library Quantification kit. Every immunoSEQ 96-well plate was sequenced on a separate single-read 150-cycle Illumina NextSeq 550 flow cell. The study's processing was this. Because only junctional sequences without quality scores were contained in the immunoSEQ output, filtering matching that applied to full-length reads could not be performed. Sequences were annotated with PyIR, a Python wrapper for IgBLAST v1.9, using IMGT germline references to assign V/J genes and CDR3. Reads were filtered out if the reads had weak V/J assignments (E-value above 1e-6), no CDR3, stop codons, out-of-frame junctions, or ambiguous translated residues. V3J clonotypes were defined as sequences sharing an identical inferred V gene, J gene, and CDR3 amino acid sequence. Percentage overlap between repertoires was calculated by dividing the number of shared unique clonotypes by the size of the smaller repertoire. RTK rarefaction, the Chao1 estimator, and Recon v2.1 estimates of unobserved clonotypes were used to assess repertoire richness. TCRdb provides this immuneACCESS table in a form limited to in-frame rearrangements. Some clones are lacking; in checked studies, under half of them reflect an unresolved V gene, and why the rest are absent is not known. For V, J and clone size, that table is used; D and trimming come from the DNA. The sample table contains about 510,000 clones; only one count was recorded for about 79% of them. The top ten clones comprise around 13% of the sample.

Input material: PBMCs. The chain is encoded by TRBV7-8 joined to TRBJ2-7; a tentative D call is TRBD2 (6 bases match). This TCR derives from a woman aged 40 to 55 in good health. Some clones in this sample may be carry-over from other donors' samples. The sequenced DNA is TGTGCCAGCAGCCCACTGTCGGGAGTGGTACAGCAGTACTTC. The encoded protein is CASSPLSGVVQQYF.